The 17 T cell receptor beta chains listed next were all sequenced from one sample in a study of blood T cell repertoires in COVID-19. Data came from immunoSEQ multiplex PCR; TCRdb stores just in-frame clones and leaves some out. The sample lists about 200,000 clones, around 80% occurring once. The sequenced sample was peripheral blood. The receptors come from a woman in her thirties or forties with acute or convalescent COVID-19.

This chain connects TRBV5-6 to TRBJ1-6; D possibly corresponds to TRBD1 (6 bases). The germline V gene has CDR1 SGHDT and CDR2 YYEEEE. This CDR3 has 14 residues. The V end was cut by 2 bases, the J end by 7 bases, with 10 bases between. The CDR3 loop is CASSLLGTNSPLHF. The CDR3 nucleotides read TGTGCCAGCAGCTTACTCGGGACAAATTCACCCCTCCACTTT.

The rearrangement uses TRBV9 and TRBJ2-3; a weak D match, TRBD2 (6 bases). The V end lost 4 bases, the J end lost 5 bases, and 17 bases lay between the germline ends. CDR1 and CDR2 from the germline V gene are SGDLS and YYNGEE. The CDR3 runs 15 residues. CDR3 region: CASSLLGGEVDTQYF. CDR3 DNA: TGTGCCAGCAGCCTACTCGGCGGGGAGGTAGATACGCAGTATTTT.

The chain links TRBV7-8 to TRBJ1-4, with 7 bases that match TRBD1. V shed 8 bases and J 7 bases; nucleotides not matched to a gene: 10. Germline assignment: CDR1 SGHVS and CDR2 FQNEAQ. The CDR3 has 14 residues. The CDR3 DNA reads TGTGCCAGCCAAGGCAGGGGGGTGGGTGAAAAACTGTTTTTT. Amino acids: CASQGRGVGEKLFF.

V usage is TRBV27 and J usage is TRBJ2-1; TRBD2 matches at 12 bases. The germline V gene has CDR1 MNHEY and CDR2 SMNVEV (reference sequence). This CDR3 has 16 amino acids. J gave up 8 bases and V 7 bases, and 12 bases lay outside the gene matches. The CDR3 reads CASTRAGLAGFDEQFF. CDR3 coding DNA: TGTGCCAGCACCCGCGCCGGACTAGCGGGATTCGATGAGCAGTTCTTC.

The chain uses TRBV9 and TRBJ2-1; 8 bases agree with TRBD2. V lost 3 bases and J lost 3; bases outside the gene matches: 5. The CDR3 loop spans 15 amino acids. The germline CDR1 and CDR2 sequences are SGDLS and YYNGEE. CDR3 in amino acids: CASSDGLAFYNEQFF. The DNA for the CDR3 is TGTGCCAGCAGCGATGGACTAGCCTTCTACAATGAGCAGTTCTTC.

The chain has TRBV2 and TRBJ2-2; tentatively, D is TRBD1 (7 bases). Trimming removed 9 bases at V and 3 bases at J, with 17 bases between. This CDR3 contains 15 residues. In germline, CDR1 is SNHLY, CDR2 FYNNEI. The CDR3 loop is CASQGGVKYTGELFF. CDR3 DNA sequence: TGTGCCAGTCAGGGGGGTGTCAAATACACCGGGGAGCTGTTTTTT.

The CDR3 here is CASTIAGTTGTYEQYF. The CDR3 nucleotides are TGTGCCAGCACGATAGCGGGGACCACAGGGACCTACGAGCAGTACTTC. V usage is TRBV6-6 and J usage is TRBJ2-7, with 8 nucleotides matching TRBD2. Germline values: CDR1 MNHNY, CDR2 SVGAGI (reference sequence). There are 16 residues in the CDR3. Unmatched junction bases numbered 13, after V lost 7 bases and J lost 2 bases.

The rearrangement joins TRBV3-1 (or the pseudogene TRBV3-2) to TRBJ1-4; unclear D gene. The length of the CDR3 is 13 residues. Trimming took 3 bases from V and 4 from J, leaving 6 bases between them. The germline CDR1 and CDR2 sequences are LGHDT and YNNKEL (reference sequence). The CDR3 nucleotides read TGTGCCAGCAGCCAGCAGGATAATGAAAAACTGTTTTTT. It specifies CASSQQDNEKLFF.

This chain links TRBV6-6 with TRBJ1-2; D unresolved. From germline, CDR1 is MNHNY and CDR2 SVGAGI (reference sequence). This CDR3 comprises 11 residues. V was cut by 3 bases and J by 13 bases, with 12 bases left in between. The CDR3: CASSYEGEGTF. The CDR3 nucleotides are TGTGCCAGCAGTTATGAAGGAGAAGGCACCTTC.

V and J are TRBV3-1 (or the pseudogene TRBV3-2) and TRBJ1-2; TRBD1 matches 9 bases. CDR1 and CDR2 (germline): LGHDT, YNNKEL (reference sequence). This CDR3 region has 15 residues. V shed 4 bases, J shed 4 bases, and the junction held 7 bases outside the gene matches. CDR3 amino acids: CASSRGTGPLYGYTF. For the CDR3, the DNA is TGTGCCAGCAGCCGCGGGACAGGGCCTCTCTATGGCTACACCTTC.

CDR3 loop: CAWARDGHEAFF. CDR3 sequence (DNA): TGTGCCTGGGCGCGGGACGGGCATGAAGCTTTCTTT. The rearrangement links TRBV30 to TRBJ1-1, with D tentatively TRBD1 (5 bases). The germline V and J ends were trimmed by 5 bases and 7 bases, with 14 bases remaining between them. Germline V gene lookup returns CDR1 GTSNPN and CDR2 SVGIG (reference sequence). The CDR3 is 12 residues long. Complete variable domain (other parts from reference TRBV30 and TRBJ1-1): SQTIHQWPATLVQPVGSPLSLECTVEGTSNPNLYWYRQAAGRGLQLLFYSVGIGQISSEVPQNLSASRPQDRQFILSSKKLLLSDSGFYLCAWARDGHEAFFGQGTRLTVV.

This clone was counted once. This chain joins TRBV10-3 and TRBJ2-1; 13 positions agree with TRBD2. CDR1 is ENHRY and CDR2 is SYGVKD in the germline V gene. The V segment lost 10 bases and the J segment 7 bases; nucleotides outside the gene matches: 4. This CDR3 is 13 amino acids long. CDR3 protein: CATGLAGVNEQFF. CDR3 bases: TGTGCCACAGGACTAGCGGGAGTAAATGAGCAGTTCTTC.

The rearrangement links TRBV3-1 (or the pseudogene TRBV3-2) to TRBJ2-5; the D gene is possibly TRBD2 (5 bases). Trimming cost V 0 bases and J 2 bases, with 10 bases left between them. Per the germline V gene, CDR1 is LGHDT and CDR2 is YNNKEL (reference sequence). The CDR3 consists of 15 residues. This chain's CDR3 is CASSQENTRQETQYF. The CDR3 DNA reads TGTGCCAGCAGCCAAGAAAATACTAGACAAGAGACCCAGTACTTC.

This clone is deemed hyperexpanded. In DNA form, the CDR3 reads TGTGCCAGCAGTTACGCCCAGACAGGGACCAATTCACCCCTCCACTTT. It translates to CASSYAQTGTNSPLHF. The rearrangement links TRBV6-5 to TRBJ1-6, with 7 bases that match TRBD1. The CDR3 covers 16 residues. Germline V CDR1 and CDR2: MNHEY, SVGAGI. With 2 bases clipped from V and 7 bases from J, the junction kept 8 bases outside the gene matches.

The chain couples TRBV24-1 to TRBJ2-5, with 10 bases lining up with TRBD1. V trimming: 2 bases; J trimming: 5 bases; junction bases outside the gene matches: 10. This CDR3 contains 17 residues. Per the germline V gene, CDR1 is KGHDR and CDR2 is SFDVKD. The chain's CDR3 is CATSDSGQGYEGETQYF. DNA for the CDR3: TGTGCCACCAGTGATTCGGGACAGGGGTATGAGGGTGAGACCCAGTACTTC.

The chain is built from TRBV20-1 and TRBJ1-6; TRBD1 matches at 7 bases. Germline trimming cut 3 bases from V and 0 bases from J; bases unmatched to any gene: 5. The V gene's germline CDR1 is DFQATT and CDR2 SNEGSKA (reference sequence). This CDR3 region has 16 residues. The CDR3 sequence: CSASMTGSSYNSPLHF. CDR3 bases: TGCAGTGCTAGTATGACAGGGAGCTCCTATAATTCACCCCTCCACTTT.

V gene TRBV2 combines with J gene TRBJ1-2, with D possibly matching TRBD1 (6 bases). The CDR3 is made up of 15 amino acids. In germline, CDR1 is SNHLY, CDR2 FYNNEI. Trimming stripped 2 bases from V and 5 bases from J, with 15 bases between. The CDR3 loop reads CASSETGGPLYGYTF. For the CDR3, the DNA is TGTGCCAGCAGTGAAACGGGGGGGCCCCTGTATGGCTACACCTTC.